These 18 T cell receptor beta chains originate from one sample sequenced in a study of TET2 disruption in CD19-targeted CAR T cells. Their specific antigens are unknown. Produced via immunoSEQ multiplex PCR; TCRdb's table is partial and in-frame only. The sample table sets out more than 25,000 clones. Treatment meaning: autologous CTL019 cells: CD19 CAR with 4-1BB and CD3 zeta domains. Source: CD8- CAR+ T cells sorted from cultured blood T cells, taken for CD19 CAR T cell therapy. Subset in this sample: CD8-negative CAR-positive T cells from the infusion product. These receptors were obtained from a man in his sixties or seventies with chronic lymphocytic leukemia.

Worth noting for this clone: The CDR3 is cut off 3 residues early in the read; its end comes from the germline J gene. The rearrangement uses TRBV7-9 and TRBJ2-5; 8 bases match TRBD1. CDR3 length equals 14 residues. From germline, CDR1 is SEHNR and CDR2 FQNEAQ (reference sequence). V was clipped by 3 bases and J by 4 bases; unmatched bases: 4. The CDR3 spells CASSFQGAAETQYF. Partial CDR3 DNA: TGTGCCAGCAGCTTTCAGGGGGCCGCAGAGACC.

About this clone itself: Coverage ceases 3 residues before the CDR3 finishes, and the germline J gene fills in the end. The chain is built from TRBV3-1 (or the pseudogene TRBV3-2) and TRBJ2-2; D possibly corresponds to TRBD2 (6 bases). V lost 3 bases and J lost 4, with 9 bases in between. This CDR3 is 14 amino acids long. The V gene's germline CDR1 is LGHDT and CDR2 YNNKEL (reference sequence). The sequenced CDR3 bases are TGTGCCAGCAGCCAGGGGGGTCCCACCGGGGAG. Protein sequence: CASSQGGPTGE. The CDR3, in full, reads CASSQGGPTGELFF.

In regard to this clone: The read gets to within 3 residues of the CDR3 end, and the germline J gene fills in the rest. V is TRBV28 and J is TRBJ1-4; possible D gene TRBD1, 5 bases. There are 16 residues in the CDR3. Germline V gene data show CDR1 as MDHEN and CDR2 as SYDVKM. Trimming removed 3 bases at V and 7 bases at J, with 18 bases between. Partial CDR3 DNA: TGTGCCAGCAGTTTCCCTCCAGGGTTGAGGGGTGAAAAA. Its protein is CASSFPPGLRGEK. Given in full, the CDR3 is CASSFPPGLRGEKLFF.

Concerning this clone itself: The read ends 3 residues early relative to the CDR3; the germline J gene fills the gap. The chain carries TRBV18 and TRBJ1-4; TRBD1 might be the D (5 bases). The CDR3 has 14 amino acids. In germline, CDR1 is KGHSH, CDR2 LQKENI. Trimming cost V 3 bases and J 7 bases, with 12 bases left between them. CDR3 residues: CASSPLGAAEKLFF. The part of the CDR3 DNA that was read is TGTGCCAGCTCACCGTTAGGGGCGGCTGAAAAA.

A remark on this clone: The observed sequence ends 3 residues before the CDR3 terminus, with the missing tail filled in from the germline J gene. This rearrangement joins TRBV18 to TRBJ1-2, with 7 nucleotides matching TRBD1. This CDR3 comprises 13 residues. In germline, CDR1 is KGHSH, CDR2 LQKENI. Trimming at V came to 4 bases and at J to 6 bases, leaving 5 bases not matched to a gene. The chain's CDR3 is CASSLDRRDGYTF. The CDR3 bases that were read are TGTGCCAGCTCACTGGACAGGAGAGATGGC.

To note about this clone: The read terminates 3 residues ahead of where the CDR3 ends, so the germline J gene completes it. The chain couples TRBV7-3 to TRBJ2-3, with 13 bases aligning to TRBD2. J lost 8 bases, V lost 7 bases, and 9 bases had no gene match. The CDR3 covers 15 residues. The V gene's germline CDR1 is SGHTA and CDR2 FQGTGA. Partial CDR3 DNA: TGTGCCAGCACCCCCGGGACTAGCGGGGCGGGTACG. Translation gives CASTPGTSGAGT. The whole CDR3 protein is CASTPGTSGAGTQYF.

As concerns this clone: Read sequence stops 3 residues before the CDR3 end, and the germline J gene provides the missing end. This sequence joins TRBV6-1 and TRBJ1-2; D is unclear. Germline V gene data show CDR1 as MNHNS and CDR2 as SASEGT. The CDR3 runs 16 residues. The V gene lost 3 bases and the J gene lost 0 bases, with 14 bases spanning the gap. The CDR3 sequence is CASSDRAQASNYGYTF. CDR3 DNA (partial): TGTGCCAGCAGTGATAGGGCTCAGGCTTCTAACTATGGC.

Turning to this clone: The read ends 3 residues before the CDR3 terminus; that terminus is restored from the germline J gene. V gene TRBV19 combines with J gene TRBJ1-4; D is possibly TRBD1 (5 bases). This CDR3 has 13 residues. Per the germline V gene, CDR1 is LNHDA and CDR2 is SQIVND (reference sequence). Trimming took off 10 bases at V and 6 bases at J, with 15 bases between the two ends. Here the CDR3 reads CATKGNVDEKLFF. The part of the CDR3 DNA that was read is TGTGCCACCAAGGGGAACGTTGATGAAAAA.

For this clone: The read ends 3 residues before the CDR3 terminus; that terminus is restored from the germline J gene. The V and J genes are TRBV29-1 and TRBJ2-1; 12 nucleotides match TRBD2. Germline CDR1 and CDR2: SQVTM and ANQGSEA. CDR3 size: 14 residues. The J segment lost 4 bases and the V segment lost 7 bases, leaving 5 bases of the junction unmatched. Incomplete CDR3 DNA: TGCAGCGCCCGACTAGCGGGGGATTACAATGAG. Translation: CSARLAGDYNE. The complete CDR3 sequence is CSARLAGDYNEQFF.

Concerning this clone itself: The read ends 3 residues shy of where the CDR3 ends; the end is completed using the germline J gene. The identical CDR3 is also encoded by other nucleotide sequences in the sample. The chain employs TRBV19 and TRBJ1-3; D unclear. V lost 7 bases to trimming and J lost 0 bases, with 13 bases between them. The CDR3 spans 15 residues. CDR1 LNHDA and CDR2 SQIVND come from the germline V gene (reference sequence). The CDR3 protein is CASIQDTLSGNTIYF. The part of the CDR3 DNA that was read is TGTGCCAGTATCCAAGACACCCTCTCTGGAAACACC.

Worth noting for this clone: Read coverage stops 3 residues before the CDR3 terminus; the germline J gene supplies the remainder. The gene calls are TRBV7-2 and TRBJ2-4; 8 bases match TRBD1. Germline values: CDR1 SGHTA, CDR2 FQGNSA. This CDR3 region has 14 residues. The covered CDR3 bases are TGTGCCAGCAGCGGACAGGGTGGGACTCAGCCT. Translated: CASSGQGGTQP. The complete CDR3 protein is CASSGQGGTQPQYF.

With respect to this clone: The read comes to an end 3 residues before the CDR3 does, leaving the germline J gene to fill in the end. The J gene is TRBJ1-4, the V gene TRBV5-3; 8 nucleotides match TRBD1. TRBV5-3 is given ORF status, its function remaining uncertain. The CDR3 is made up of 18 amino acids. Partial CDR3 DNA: TGTGCCAGAAGCTCGGACAACAGGGGGAAACGTTATAATTCACCA. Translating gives CARSSDNRGKRYNSP. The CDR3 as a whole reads CARSSDNRGKRYNSPLFF.

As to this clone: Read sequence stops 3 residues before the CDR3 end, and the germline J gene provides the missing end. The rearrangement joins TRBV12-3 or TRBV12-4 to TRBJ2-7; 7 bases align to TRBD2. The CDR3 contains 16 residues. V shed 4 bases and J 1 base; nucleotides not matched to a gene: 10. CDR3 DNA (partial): TGTGCCAGCAGTTCGGAGGGAGCGGGGTCTTCCTACGAG. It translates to CASSSEGAGSSYE. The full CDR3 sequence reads CASSSEGAGSSYEQYF.

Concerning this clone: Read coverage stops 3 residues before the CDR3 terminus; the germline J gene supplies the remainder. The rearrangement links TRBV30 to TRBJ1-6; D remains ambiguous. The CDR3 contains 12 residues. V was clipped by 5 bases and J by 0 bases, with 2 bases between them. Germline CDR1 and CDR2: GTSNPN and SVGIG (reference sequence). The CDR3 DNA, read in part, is TGTGCCTGGCTCTCCTATAATTCACCC. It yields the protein CAWLSYNSP. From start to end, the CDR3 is CAWLSYNSPLHF.

Partial CDR3 DNA: TGTGCCAGTAGGCCGACCCGGGACTTAAATCAGCCC. Amino acid sequence: CASRPTRDLNQP. The whole CDR3 region reads CASRPTRDLNQPQHF. The genes are TRBV19 and TRBJ1-5, with D possibly matching TRBD1 (5 bases). The read comes to an end 3 residues before the CDR3 does, leaving the germline J gene to fill in the end. In germline, CDR1 is LNHDA, CDR2 SQIVND (reference sequence). Trimming took off 6 bases at V and 4 bases at J, with 16 bases between the two ends. This CDR3 is built from 15 residues.

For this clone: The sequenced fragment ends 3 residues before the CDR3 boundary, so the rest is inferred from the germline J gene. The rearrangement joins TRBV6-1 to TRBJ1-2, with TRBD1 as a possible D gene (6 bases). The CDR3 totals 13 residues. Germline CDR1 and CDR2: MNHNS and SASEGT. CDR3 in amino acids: CASSEEQGHDYTF. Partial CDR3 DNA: TGTGCCAGCAGTGAAGAACAGGGCCACGAC.

The CDR3 region is CAISVGQGDQPQYF. The covered CDR3 bases are TGTGCCATCAGTGTTGGACAGGGGGATCAGCCT. V and J are TRBV10-3 and TRBJ2-4, with 10 positions matching TRBD1. The read terminates 3 residues before the CDR3 end, so the remaining end is supplied by the germline J gene. The CDR3 totals 14 residues. CDR1 is ENHRY and CDR2 is SYGVKD in the germline V gene.

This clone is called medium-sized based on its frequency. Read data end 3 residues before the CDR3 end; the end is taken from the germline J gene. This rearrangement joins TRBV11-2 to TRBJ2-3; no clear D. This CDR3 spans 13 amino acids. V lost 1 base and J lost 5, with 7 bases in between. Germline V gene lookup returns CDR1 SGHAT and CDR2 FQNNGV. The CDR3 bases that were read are TGTGCCAGCAGCTTAGTAACTGGAGATACG. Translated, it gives CASSLVTGDT. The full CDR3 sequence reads CASSLVTGDTQYF.